This TCR beta chain comes out of a study of blood T cell repertoires in COVID-19. Study as a whole: The samples span acute and convalescent COVID-19 from the United States, Italy and Spain. PBMCs, B-cell-depleted T cells, or T cells were the source of the cDNA or gDNA that made up the material.

In the source study's methods: Counts of nucleated cells, estimated from reference gene primer amplification, were obtained. Sequencing was performed with immunoSEQ multiplex PCR; in TCRdb, only in-frame clones are kept and a portion is missing. From that table come the V and J calls and clone size; the DNA was used to work out D and trimming. The table lists some 240,000 clones, around 80% of them singletons. This clone came up once. V lost 8 bases to trimming and J lost 2 bases, with 9 bases between them. The CDR3 is 12 amino acids. CDR1 and CDR2 (germline): SNHLY, FYNNEI. This chain joins TRBV2 and TRBJ1-1; maybe TRBD1 (6 bases). The sequence derives from a woman aged 40 to 50 who had recovered from COVID-19. The sequencing input was peripheral blood. CDR3 region: CASLDSNTEAFF. The CDR3 nucleotides read TGTGCCAGCCTGGACAGCAACACTGAAGCTTTCTTT.